Shown below are 27 T cell receptor beta chains from a single sample sequenced in a study of spatial heterogeneity in lung cancer. Regarding the study as a whole: Tracking of tumor mutation counts was seen in expanded intratumoral alpha and beta TCR counts.

TCRdb re-analysed the 5' RACE reads in MiXCR, keeping a single row per CDR3 protein. The table lists some 15,000 distinct CDR3 sequences, 4.7% of them singletons, with about 16% in the top ten. Time point given: sample taken at primary tumor resection. These receptors have no identified antigens. This specimen consisted of lung tumor tissue, obtained at surgery. The origin of the receptors is a female donor with early-stage non-small cell lung cancer.

Ten or more counts support this clonotype. As an off-target read in a library built for alpha chains, this beta chain has a frequency of little significance. This sequence joins TRBV7-8 and TRBJ1-2, with TRBD1 as a possible D gene (6 bases). The V gene lost 5 bases and the J gene lost 4 bases, with 17 bases spanning the gap. The germline CDR1 and CDR2 sequences are SGHVS and FQNEAQ. The CDR3 has 15 residues. CDR3 nucleotide sequence: TGTGCCAGCAGCATTTCGACGGGGGCGGGCTATGGCTACACCTTC. Translation: CASSISTGAGYGYTF.

This clonotype was detected ten times or more. This beta chain is an off-target read within a library intended for alpha chains, so its frequency means little. V is TRBV12-3 or TRBV12-4 and J is TRBJ1-5, with TRBD1 identical over 9 bases. Losses at the gene ends were 3 bases for V and 5 bases for J; bases not matched to a gene: 11. The CDR3 sequence is 17 residues long. CDR3 coding DNA: TGTGCCAGCAGTTTTGGATCGGGGACAGGGAGCGATCAGCCCCAGCATTTT. As protein: CASSFGSGTGSDQPQHF.

This clonotype came up many times. In a library made to pick up alpha chains, this beta chain is a stray read with a size that means little. The genes are TRBV6-6 and TRBJ1-2; 8 bases match TRBD1. The CDR3 length is 18 residues. V shed 2 bases, J shed 2 bases, and the junction held 13 bases outside the gene matches. CDR1 is MNHNY, CDR2 SVGAGI, per germline (reference sequence). The DNA for the CDR3 is TGTGCCAGCAGTTACAACGCCCGACAGGGGTTTACCAACTATGGCTACACCTTC. This encodes CASSYNARQGFTNYGYTF.

The table lists this clonotype with many counts. Found in a library prepared for alpha chains, this beta chain is an off-target read, and its abundance has little meaning. The V call is TRBV20-1, the J call TRBJ2-7; D might be TRBD1 (5 bases). Germline V gene lookup returns CDR1 DFQATT and CDR2 SNEGSKA (reference sequence). V lost 3 bases, J lost 3 bases, and 9 bases lay in between. The CDR3 runs 12 residues. Here the CDR3 reads CSAREDSYEQYF. In DNA, the CDR3 is TGCAGTGCTAGGGAAGACAGCTACGAGCAGTACTTC.

This clonotype was seen repeatedly, ten times or more. This beta chain came through as a stray read in a library set up for alpha chains, and its size says little. This rearrangement joins TRBV2 to TRBJ1-5; possibly TRBD1 for D (5 bases). In germline, CDR1 is SNHLY, CDR2 FYNNEI. This CDR3 comprises 13 residues. Trimming pared 5 bases from V and 7 bases from J, leaving 12 bases between. The chain's CDR3 is CASSSQGGQPQHF. CDR3 bases: TGTGCCAGCAGTTCGCAGGGTGGGCAGCCCCAGCATTTT.

This clonotype appeared many times. This beta chain slipped into a library made for alpha chains as a stray read, so its size is not meaningful. The V and J genes are TRBV13 and TRBJ2-7; TRBD1 agrees at 11 bases. Germline assignment: CDR1 PRHDT and CDR2 FYEKMQ (reference sequence). The V and J ends lost 5 bases and 4 bases, in that order; junction bases with no gene match: 7. The CDR3 consists of 15 residues. CDR3 sequence: CASSPKDRGLYEQYF. Written as DNA, the CDR3 is TGTGCCAGCAGCCCTAAGGACAGGGGGCTTTACGAGCAGTACTTC.

This clonotype was seen repeatedly, ten times or more. Because this beta chain is a stray read in a library intended to capture alpha chains, its abundance should not be given much weight. This chain uses TRBV12-3 or TRBV12-4 with TRBJ1-5; possibly TRBD1 for D (5 bases). V dropped 6 bases and J dropped 7 bases, with 13 bases sitting between them. This CDR3 spans 13 amino acids. CDR3 in DNA: TGTGCCAGCAGCCTGATCGAGGGGCAGCCCCAGCATTTT. Protein sequence: CASSLIEGQPQHF.

This clonotype was observed many times. This beta chain is off target for a library built for alpha chains, so its abundance means little. The V gene is TRBV4-3, the J gene TRBJ2-4, with 8 bases aligning to TRBD1. The trim removed 5 bases at V and 7 bases at J, leaving 1 base unmatched. CDR1 is LGHNA, CDR2 YSLEER, per germline. The CDR3 covers 12 residues. The CDR3 DNA follows: TGCGCCAGCAGCAACAGGGGGAACATTCAGTACTTC. Translated: CASSNRGNIQYF.

This clonotype was recorded at least ten times. This beta chain was picked up by a library intended for alpha chains and is off target, so its count carries little meaning. The V call is TRBV7-6, the J call TRBJ2-2; D unclear. The CDR3 runs 17 residues. Germline assignment: CDR1 SGHVS and CDR2 FNYEAQ. The V gene lost 5 bases and the J gene lost 0 bases, with 16 bases spanning the gap. The CDR3 bases are TGTGCCAGCAGCGTATCAGGTCACACCTCGAACACCGGGGAGCTGTTTTTT. It codes for CASSVSGHTSNTGELFF.

This clonotype is medium-sized within its sample. The library was built for alpha chains, so this beta chain is an off-target read and its size means little. The rearrangement uses TRBV20-1 and TRBJ1-3, with no clear D. CDR1 is DFQATT and CDR2 is SNEGSKA in the germline V gene (reference sequence). V was shortened by 1 base and J by 0 bases, with 19 bases between the two germline ends. The CDR3 covers 18 residues. The CDR3 region is CSARAPRTAPHSGNTIYF. The DNA of the CDR3 is TGCAGTGCTAGAGCCCCTCGCACCGCGCCTCACTCTGGAAACACCATATATTTT.

This clonotype was counted many times. This beta chain is an off-target read within a library intended for alpha chains, so its frequency means little. The V gene is TRBV5-6, the J gene TRBJ2-2; D not certain. The CDR3 is 16 amino acids. Germline V gives CDR1 SGHDT, CDR2 YYEEEE. V dropped 6 bases and J dropped 0 bases, with 15 bases sitting between them. The CDR3 sequence is CASIRWVASNTGELFF. The CDR3 bases are TGTGCCAGCATCCGCTGGGTAGCTTCGAACACCGGGGAGCTGTTTTTT.

This clonotype showed up many times. As an off-target read in a library built for alpha chains, this beta chain has a frequency of little significance. The genes are TRBV18 and TRBJ1-1, with D possibly TRBD1 on 6 matching bases. V lost 5 bases and J lost 7, with 11 bases in between. The CDR3 extends over 12 amino acids. The germline CDR1 and CDR2 sequences are KGHSH and LQKENI. The CDR3 coding sequence is TGTGCCAGCTCATCGGGGGCACTTGAAGCTTTCTTT. It yields the protein CASSSGALEAFF.

This clonotype appeared many times. Mismatch with germline at one junction end may stem from a read error. This beta chain is an unintended read in a library built for alpha chains; its size means little. The chain employs TRBV7-9 and TRBJ1-1; D is undetermined. The CDR3 is 13 residues long. CDR1 is SEHNR and CDR2 is FQNEAQ in the germline V gene (reference sequence). As DNA, the CDR3 is TGTGCCAGCAGGTTAGAGGGTCACACTGAAGCTTTCTTT. Its translation is CASRLEGHTEAFF.

This clonotype was found many times. Since the library was made to target alpha chains, this beta chain is a stray read and its abundance is not meaningful. The chain employs TRBV5-1 and TRBJ1-1; D uncertain. CDR1 is SGHRS and CDR2 is YFSETQ in the germline V gene. The CDR3 extends over 16 amino acids. Trimming cost V 1 base and J 0 bases, with 13 bases left between them. In DNA form, the CDR3 reads TGCGCCAGCAGCTTGCAGTTAGCCTCTATGAACACTGAAGCTTTCTTT. Protein sequence: CASSLQLASMNTEAFF.

With regard to this clonotype: This beta chain is a stray read from a library made for alpha chains; its abundance is not meaningful. The chain recombines TRBV4-1 with TRBJ1-5, with unresolved D. The V gene lost 5 bases and the J gene lost 3 bases, with 17 bases spanning the gap. CDR1 MGHRA and CDR2 YSYEKL come from the germline V gene. The CDR3 contains 16 residues. The CDR3 sequence: CASSLMGGQTNQPQHF. Here the CDR3 DNA reads TGCGCCAGCAGCTTAATGGGCGGGCAGACCAATCAGCCCCAGCATTTT.

There are many counts of this clonotype. This beta chain was picked up by a library intended for alpha chains and is off target, so its count carries little meaning. CDR3 nucleotide sequence: TGCAGTGCTAGGGGAGTCCCAGGGGGACTAGCATCCTACAATGAGCAGTTCTTC. Protein sequence: CSARGVPGGLASYNEQFF. J is TRBJ2-1 and V is TRBV20-1, with 9 nucleotides matching TRBD2. Germline assignment: CDR1 DFQATT and CDR2 SNEGSKA (reference sequence). J gave up 1 base and V 3 bases, and 13 bases lay outside the gene matches. The CDR3 sequence is 18 residues long.

This clonotype was seen repeatedly, ten times or more. For a library built for alpha chains, this beta chain is a stray read; little rests on its size. The chain combines TRBV5-1 with TRBJ2-5, with 9 bases identical to TRBD2. The junction had 7 bases not matched to a gene; V was cut back by 5 bases and J by 5 bases. Germline V gene data show CDR1 as SGHRS and CDR2 as YFSETQ. This CDR3 is built from 14 residues. This chain's CDR3 is CASSAGGPEETQYF. The CDR3 DNA reads as TGCGCCAGCAGTGCGGGGGGGCCCGAGGAGACCCAGTACTTC.

This clonotype was seen repeatedly, ten times or more. Because the library targeted alpha chains, this beta chain is an off-target read whose size means little. V gene TRBV27 combines with J gene TRBJ1-2; 7 positions agree with TRBD1. Germline V gene lookup returns CDR1 MNHEY and CDR2 SMNVEV (reference sequence). The V segment lost 0 bases and the J segment 4 bases; nucleotides outside the gene matches: 14. The CDR3 length is 18 residues. DNA for the CDR3: TGTGCCAGCAGTTTATCAGGGGGCGCGATCCGACAACTCTATGGCTACACCTTC. This sequence encodes CASSLSGGAIRQLYGYTF.

This clonotype was seen a handful of times. As an off-target read in a library built for alpha chains, this beta chain has a frequency of little significance. The chain links TRBV20-1 to TRBJ1-4, with 8 bases lining up with TRBD1. Germline CDR1 DFQATT, CDR2 SNEGSKA (reference sequence). This CDR3 is 14 amino acids long. With V trimmed by 5 bases and J by 5 bases, 7 bases remained unmatched. CDR3 in amino acids: CSAPQGAGNEKLFF. CDR3 coding DNA: TGCAGTGCTCCTCAGGGGGCGGGAAATGAAAAACTGTTTTTT.

This clonotype has ten or more counts. This beta chain is a stray read from a library made for alpha chains; its abundance is not meaningful. This rearrangement joins TRBV20-1 to TRBJ2-3; 11 bases map to TRBD2. The CDR3 loop spans 15 amino acids. From germline, CDR1 is DFQATT and CDR2 SNEGSKA (reference sequence). Trimming took 4 bases from V and 6 from J; bases not matched to a gene: 9. CDR3 in DNA: TGCAGTGCTACTAGCGGGGGGTCCCTGGCGGATACGCAGTATTTT. Residues: CSATSGGSLADTQYF.

This clonotype occurred many times. Found in a library prepared for alpha chains, this beta chain is an off-target read, and its abundance has little meaning. The rearrangement joins TRBV7-9 to TRBJ1-3; D remains unclear. Trimming took off 2 bases at V and 6 bases at J, with 14 bases between the two ends. This CDR3 comprises 15 residues. CDR1 SEHNR and CDR2 FQNEAQ come from the germline V gene (reference sequence). The CDR3 DNA reads TGTGCCAGCAGCTTAAGGGCCTCAGGCGAAAACACCATATATTTT. Translation gives CASSLRASGENTIYF.

This clonotype was seen repeatedly, ten times or more. Little can be read into the size of this beta chain, an off-target read in a library designed for alpha chains. This chain joins TRBV20-1 and TRBJ2-1, with TRBD2 identical over 7 bases. The V and J ends lost 0 bases and 3 bases, in that order; junction bases with no gene match: 11. The CDR3 extends over 17 amino acids. Germline V gives CDR1 DFQATT, CDR2 SNEGSKA (reference sequence). The CDR3 DNA reads TGCAGTGCTAGAGATGGGGAGGGGATTGATTACTACAATGAGCAGTTCTTC. Protein product: CSARDGEGIDYYNEQFF.

This clonotype was recorded at least ten times. Being off target in a library aimed at alpha chains, this beta chain has a size of little meaning. This chain joins TRBV10-3 and TRBJ2-7; a possible D gene is TRBD2 (6 bases). This CDR3 has 15 amino acids. V was trimmed by 6 bases and J by 2 bases, leaving 17 bases between them. Germline V CDR1 and CDR2: ENHRY, SYGVKD. The CDR3 DNA follows: TGTGCCATCAGAAATCCGGGACTGGCTACCTACGAGCAGTACTTC. As protein: CAIRNPGLATYEQYF.

In its sample, this clonotype was seen many times. This beta chain came through as a stray read in a library set up for alpha chains, and its size says little. V usage is TRBV18 and J usage is TRBJ1-1; TRBD1 agrees at 7 bases. Unmatched junction bases numbered 8, after V lost 6 bases and J lost 7 bases. The CDR3 length is 13 residues. Germline CDR1 and CDR2: KGHSH and LQKENI. In DNA form, the CDR3 reads TGTGCCAGCTCGACCGGGACAGATGGTGAAGCTTTCTTT. Translation gives CASSTGTDGEAFF.

This clonotype was observed many times. This beta chain lies outside the target of a library built for alpha chains; its clone size means little. The CDR3 spells CSARARFREQFF. The CDR3 coding sequence is TGCAGTGCTAGAGCTCGTTTTCGGGAGCAGTTCTTC. J is TRBJ2-1 and V is TRBV20-1; D ambiguous. With 1 base removed from V and 10 bases from J, the gap between germline ends came to 11 bases. The CDR3 spans 12 residues. Per germline, CDR1 DFQATT and CDR2 SNEGSKA (reference sequence).

This clonotype is labeled as medium-sized. This beta chain was picked up by a library intended for alpha chains and is off target, so its count carries little meaning. The chain uses TRBV19 and TRBJ2-7; D remains unclear. CDR3 length: 12 amino acids. From germline, CDR1 is LNHDA and CDR2 SQIVND (reference sequence). Trimming took 3 bases from V and 5 from J, leaving 8 bases between them. CDR3 nucleotides: TGTGCCAGTAGTATGATGGGAAACGAGCAGTACTTC. This translates into CASSMMGNEQYF.

This clonotype was recorded at least ten times. A library prepared for alpha chains yielded this beta chain as an off-target read; its size is of little meaning. This chain connects TRBV12-3 or TRBV12-4 to TRBJ2-3; D not certain. V lost 7 bases, J lost 7 bases, and 12 bases lay in between. The CDR3 contains 12 residues. CDR3 protein: CASTTPSNTQYF. CDR3 bases: TGTGCCAGCACCACCCCGTCTAATACGCAGTATTTT.